This T cell receptor beta chain appears in the sequencing data of a study of beta chain features in type 1 diabetes. Sequenced material consisted of expressed TCRB transcripts (all of the isolated RNA was reverse transcribed). Naive, central memory and regulatory T cell samples came to a mean of roughly 3.6 million reads. Assay used: immunoSEQ multiplex PCR; TCRdb lists only in-frame clones, some missing. The profile shows around 430,000 clones, 30% of them singletons. Findings and limits, study-wide: A pattern of fewer insertions and more deletions at VDJ junctions was seen in type 1 diabetes patients.

This CDR3 has 15 amino acids. The V and J ends lost 8 bases and 7 bases, in that order; junction bases with no gene match: 12. The germline V gene encodes CDR1 MNHNY and CDR2 SVGAGI (reference sequence). As concerns this clone: Its antigen remains unknown.

The source is a man between 18 and 29 years old in good health. Sequenced material: naive CD4+ T cells from blood. This chain links TRBV6-6 with TRBJ2-2; 8 bases match TRBD2. CDR3 DNA: TGTGCCAGCGGGGGTAGCGGGACAAGGATCGGGGAGCTGTTTTTT. It specifies CASGGSGTRIGELFF.